These 18 T cell receptor beta chains were sequenced from one sample in a study of cytomegalovirus exposure and HLA in healthy donors. The study ran its PCR with 60 Vbeta and 13 Jbeta primers. TCRdb keeps only in-frame clones here, not all; method: immunoSEQ multiplex PCR. The repertoire holds about 190,000 clones, over 80% seen once, with approximately 6.3% in the top ten. Source material: PBMCs. These receptors were taken from a man aged 40-50 years in good health and CMV-seropositive.

The chain is built from TRBV6-5 and TRBJ2-7; possibly TRBD2 for D (5 bases). The V gene lost 7 bases and the J gene lost 0 bases, with 10 bases spanning the gap. The CDR3 has 13 residues. The germline V gene has CDR1 MNHEY and CDR2 SVGAGI. The CDR3 sequence: CASNPGSSYEQYF. DNA for the CDR3: TGTGCCAGCAATCCTGGGAGCTCCTACGAGCAGTACTTC.

V is TRBV9 and J is TRBJ2-7, with 16 bases aligning to TRBD2. This CDR3 has 15 amino acids. V lost 3 bases to trimming and J lost 7 bases; unmatched junction nucleotides: 4. The germline V gene has CDR1 SGDLS and CDR2 YYNGEE. The DNA of the CDR3 is TGTGCCAGCAGCGCGGGACTAGCGGGGGGGTTTGAGCAGTACTTC. As protein: CASSAGLAGGFEQYF.

The chain combines TRBV27 with TRBJ2-1, with 9 bases aligning to TRBD2. The CDR3 totals 17 residues. Trimming cost V 5 bases and J 4 bases; bases outside gene matches: 12. Per germline, CDR1 MNHEY and CDR2 SMNVEV (reference sequence). CDR3 region: CASSPPRLAGWYNEQFF. The CDR3 region has the DNA TGTGCCAGCAGTCCTCCTCGCCTAGCGGGGTGGTACAATGAGCAGTTCTTC.

This chain joins TRBV6-5 and TRBJ1-1, with D perhaps matching TRBD1 (5 bases). CDR1 and CDR2 (germline): MNHEY, SVGAGI. The CDR3 length is 14 residues. With 7 bases removed from V and 6 bases from J, the gap between germline ends came to 18 bases. The CDR3 protein is CASIPAGIHAEAFF. The CDR3 region has the DNA TGTGCCAGCATCCCCGCAGGGATTCACGCTGAAGCTTTCTTT.

The CDR3 DNA is TGTGCCAGCAGCGATCCGAGCACGGGACAGGGGGCGAACTATGGCTACACCTTC. Residues: CASSDPSTGQGANYGYTF. The V gene is TRBV9, the J gene TRBJ1-2, with 12 bases aligning to TRBD1. Per the germline V gene, CDR1 is SGDLS and CDR2 is YYNGEE. V dropped 3 bases and J dropped 2; count of bases not matched to a gene: 11. There are 18 residues in the CDR3.

On this clone itself: Other DNA sequences in this sample translate to the same CDR3. This chain links TRBV7-9 with TRBJ1-5; D ambiguous. CDR3 length equals 13 residues. The V end lost 1 base, the J end lost 4 bases, and 5 bases lay between the germline ends. CDR1 and CDR2 from the germline V gene are SEHNR and FQNEAQ (reference sequence). CDR3 region: CASSLDGNQPQHF. Here the CDR3 DNA reads TGTGCCAGCAGCTTAGACGGGAATCAGCCCCAGCATTTT. The variable domain in full, with the rest retrieved from reference TRBV7-9 and TRBJ1-5, is DTGVSQNPRHKITKRGQNVTFRCDPISEHNRLYWYRQTLGQGPEFLTYFQNEAQLEKSRLLSDRFSAERPKGSFSTLEIQRTEQGDSAMYLCASSLDGNQPQHFGDGTRLSIL.

The chain is built from TRBV9 and TRBJ2-3, with 10 bases lining up with TRBD2. J gave up 8 bases and V 2 bases, and 8 bases lay outside the gene matches. Germline V gene data show CDR1 as SGDLS and CDR2 as YYNGEE. The CDR3 runs to 15 residues. The CDR3 spells CASSVRAGGPSTQYF. The CDR3 DNA follows: TGTGCCAGCAGCGTTCGAGCGGGGGGGCCGAGTACGCAGTATTTT.

The chain employs TRBV10-3 and TRBJ1-1; 7 nucleotides line up with TRBD1. The V segment lost 10 bases and the J segment 11 bases; nucleotides outside the gene matches: 13. The CDR3 sequence is 12 residues long. Germline V gene sequence: CDR1 ENHRY, CDR2 SYGVKD. The CDR3 region has the DNA TGTGCCACATCGGGTTTCACAGGGGCGGCTTTCTTT. This codes for CATSGFTGAAFF.

The chain employs TRBV15 and TRBJ2-7; 7 bases agree with TRBD2. V lost 1 base, J lost 1 base, and 4 bases stayed unmatched. CDR3 size: 15 residues. Germline CDR1 LNHNV, CDR2 YYDKDF (reference sequence). The CDR3 reads CATSRGVAGSYEQYF. As DNA, the CDR3 is TGTGCCACCAGCAGAGGGGTAGCGGGTTCCTACGAGCAGTACTTC.

The chain links TRBV7-3 to TRBJ1-2, with TRBD1 identical over 7 bases. Germline V CDR1 and CDR2: SGHTA, FQGTGA. This CDR3 contains 16 residues. V shed 3 bases and J 2 bases; nucleotides not matched to a gene: 9. CDR3 residues: CASSFNGQAGNYGYTF. The CDR3, as DNA: TGTGCCAGCAGCTTTAACGGACAGGCCGGGAACTATGGCTACACCTTC.

The gene calls are TRBV2 and TRBJ1-1, with D tentatively TRBD1 (6 bases). Per germline, CDR1 SNHLY and CDR2 FYNNEI. The CDR3 length is 13 residues. The germline V and J ends were trimmed by 0 bases and 8 bases, with 10 bases remaining between them. CDR3 in DNA: TGTGCCAGCAGTGAAGCGCGTGACAGGGAAGCTTTCTTT. It specifies CASSEARDREAFF.

V gene TRBV27 combines with J gene TRBJ2-3; TRBD1 matches at 10 bases. Germline CDR1 is MNHEY and CDR2 is SMNVEV (reference sequence). The CDR3 consists of 17 residues. J gave up 5 bases and V 4 bases, and 12 bases lay outside the gene matches. In DNA form, the CDR3 reads TGTGCCAGCAGTTCCCCCCTTGACAGGGGGCTAAGAGATACGCAGTATTTT. It is translated as CASSSPLDRGLRDTQYF.

This chain links TRBV5-1 with TRBJ2-3; D may be TRBD1 (5 bases). V lost 1 base, J lost 6 bases, and 15 bases lay in between. From germline, CDR1 is SGHRS and CDR2 YFSETQ. The CDR3 is 15 amino acids. CDR3 DNA: TGCGCCAGCAGCTTGTATGGGTCCAGGGCGGATACGCAGTATTTT. Protein product: CASSLYGSRADTQYF.

The chain carries TRBV23-1 and TRBJ1-2, with 7 bases identical to TRBD1. TRBV23-1 has ORF status, its function being uncertain. This CDR3 is 20 amino acids long. V trimming: 8 bases; J trimming: 3 bases; junction bases outside the gene matches: 27. CDR3 coding DNA: TGCGCCAGCGGGCCGACAGGGCGTATTAAGCCAAGGGGCGTACACTATGGCTACACCTTC. Encoded protein: CASGPTGRIKPRGVHYGYTF.

J is TRBJ2-7 and V is TRBV27, with 12 bases that match TRBD2. The CDR3 runs to 15 residues. V lost 4 bases to trimming and J lost 2 bases; unmatched junction nucleotides: 3. The V gene's germline CDR1 is MNHEY and CDR2 SMNVEV (reference sequence). DNA of the CDR3: TGTGCCAGCAGTTCTACTAGCGGGGGGACCTACGAGCAGTACTTC. This gives the protein CASSSTSGGTYEQYF.

This chain joins TRBV19 and TRBJ2-5; unclear D gene. The CDR3 consists of 13 residues. V was clipped by 5 bases and J by 7 bases, with 14 bases between them. Germline assignment: CDR1 LNHDA and CDR2 SQIVND (reference sequence). CDR3 sequence: CASSSSGFGTQYF. The DNA for the CDR3 is TGTGCCAGTAGTTCCTCGGGTTTTGGGACCCAGTACTTC.

This clone was found a few times. J is TRBJ2-4 and V is TRBV4-3, with 9 bases that match TRBD1. Looked up from germline, CDR1 is LGHNA and CDR2 is YSLEER. The CDR3 consists of 13 residues. V was pared by 2 bases and J by 8 bases, with 1 base of the junction left unmatched. For the CDR3, the DNA is TGCGCCAGCAGCCAAAGACAGGGGGACATTCAGTACTTC. It codes for CASSQRQGDIQYF.

This rearrangement joins TRBV4-3 to TRBJ2-7, with D maybe TRBD1 (5 bases). This CDR3 spans 16 amino acids. V shed 4 bases and J shed 0 bases, with 16 bases lying between them. CDR1 and CDR2 (germline): LGHNA, YSLEER. CDR3 sequence reads: CASSRLAQAYSYEQYF. Written as DNA, the CDR3 is TGCGCCAGCAGCCGACTGGCACAGGCGTACTCCTACGAGCAGTACTTC.